This TCR beta chain emerged from a study of blood T cells in healthy people across ages. The use of a sample-barcoded 5' primer and a J-beta primer mix characterized a second PCR of about 7 to 12 cycles. Each CDR3 protein is one row after TCRdb ran MiXCR on the 5' RACE reads. The table lists about 1 million distinct CDR3 sequences, 35% to 55% of them singletons. Input material: blood. This sequence originates from a woman aged 60-70 years in good health.

The CDR3 nucleotides are TGTGCCAGCAGCGTCATCCCTCGAGGAGAGACCCAGTACTTC. This translates into CASSVIPRGETQYF. The rearrangement uses TRBV11-1 and TRBJ2-5; D remains ambiguous. The CDR3 contains 14 residues. V lost 5 bases to trimming and J lost 4 bases, with 14 bases between them. Germline CDR1 SGHAT, CDR2 FQDESV (reference sequence).